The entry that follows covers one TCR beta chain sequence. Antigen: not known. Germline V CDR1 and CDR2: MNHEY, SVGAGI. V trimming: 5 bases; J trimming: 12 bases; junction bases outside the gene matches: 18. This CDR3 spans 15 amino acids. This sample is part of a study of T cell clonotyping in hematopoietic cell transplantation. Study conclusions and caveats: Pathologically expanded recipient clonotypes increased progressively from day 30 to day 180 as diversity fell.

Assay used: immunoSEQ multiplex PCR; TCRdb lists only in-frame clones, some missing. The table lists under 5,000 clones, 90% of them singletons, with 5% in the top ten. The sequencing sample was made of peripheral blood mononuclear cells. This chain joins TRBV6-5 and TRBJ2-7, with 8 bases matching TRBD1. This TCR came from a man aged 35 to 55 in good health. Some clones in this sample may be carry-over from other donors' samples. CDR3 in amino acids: CASSPGQGVLREGYF. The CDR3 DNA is TGTGCCAGCAGTCCTGGACAGGGAGTATTGCGTGAGGGGTACTTC.